A selection of T cell receptor beta chains follows, all from one sample in a study of blood T cell repertoires in COVID-19. Profiling relied on immunoSEQ multiplex PCR, and the TCRdb table lists in-frame clones only, not all of them. The sample holds 200,000 to 300,000 clones, approximately 86% seen once. Sequenced sample: peripheral blood. Receptors originate from a man younger than 40 with active or convalescent COVID-19. The conserved cysteine and the conserved F or W are not part of the CDR3 here. Clone sizes are given selectively: once, few, many, or a class where the clone is expanded.

J gene: TRBJ1-6; clone size: -; V gene: TRBV4-2; CDR3 protein: ASSQDGGNSPLH
J gene: TRBJ2-7; clone size: -; V gene: TRBV10-2; CDR3 protein: ASKLGSSYEQY
J gene: TRBJ1-3; clone size: -; V gene: TRBV6-5; CDR3 protein: ASTSGGGNTIY
J gene: TRBJ2-2; clone size: -; V gene: TRBV6-1; CDR3 protein: ASSELAGGQIGELF
J gene: TRBJ2-7; clone size: once; V gene: TRBV4-1; CDR3 protein: ASSQALAGSSYEQY
J gene: TRBJ1-2; clone size: -; V gene: TRBV30; CDR3 protein: AWGQGAGYT
J gene: TRBJ2-5; clone size: -; V gene: TRBV29-1; CDR3 protein: SVGQGETQY
J gene: TRBJ1-1; clone size: -; V gene: TRBV7-9; CDR3 protein: ASSPMNTEAF
J gene: TRBJ2-5; clone size: -; V gene: TRBV5-1; CDR3 protein: ASSLGGGEQETQY
J gene: TRBJ1-6; clone size: once; V gene: TRBV6-5; CDR3 protein: ASMAREARNSPLH
J gene: TRBJ2-5; clone size: -; V gene: TRBV19; CDR3 protein: ASSISSGGVSETQY
J gene: TRBJ2-7; clone size: -; V gene: TRBV3-1/TRBV3-2; CDR3 protein: ASSRNRDFFLEQY
J gene: TRBJ2-1; clone size: -; V gene: TRBV27; CDR3 protein: ASSSSGGPYNEQF
J gene: TRBJ2-7; clone size: many; V gene: TRBV14; CDR3 protein: ASSQRVTGNLHEQY
J gene: TRBJ1-1; clone size: -; V gene: TRBV6-5; CDR3 protein: ASSTTGSTEAF
J gene: TRBJ1-1; clone size: once; V gene: TRBV5-1; CDR3 protein: ASSAGTGAFMNTEAF
J gene: TRBJ1-2; clone size: -; V gene: TRBV27; CDR3 protein: ASSPTGRNYGYT
J gene: TRBJ1-1; clone size: -; V gene: TRBV2; CDR3 protein: ASTVFMNTEAF
J gene: TRBJ2-1; clone size: -; V gene: TRBV7-8; CDR3 protein: ASSLTSVHEQF
J gene: TRBJ1-1; clone size: once; V gene: TRBV3-1/TRBV3-2; CDR3 protein: ASSLGGIRNTEAF
J gene: TRBJ2-7; clone size: -; V gene: TRBV11-2; CDR3 protein: ASSTGDRAYEQY
J gene: TRBJ1-6; clone size: -; V gene: TRBV27; CDR3 protein: ASSSMTGGTGSPLH
J gene: TRBJ1-2; clone size: few; V gene: TRBV4-1; CDR3 protein: ASTARTLDYGYT
J gene: TRBJ1-2; clone size: few; V gene: TRBV5-6; CDR3 protein: ASSWTSNYGYT
J gene: TRBJ1-4; clone size: -; V gene: TRBV2; CDR3 protein: ASSEGEDEKLF
J gene: TRBJ2-7; clone size: once; V gene: TRBV5-1; CDR3 protein: ASSLGTNYEQY
J gene: TRBJ1-5; clone size: -; V gene: TRBV10-1; CDR3 protein: ASSESGANQPQH
J gene: TRBJ1-6; clone size: -; V gene: TRBV30; CDR3 protein: AWREGDNSPLH
J gene: TRBJ2-2; clone size: -; V gene: TRBV10-1; CDR3 protein: ASSESSTGELF
J gene: TRBJ1-5; clone size: -; V gene: TRBV2; CDR3 protein: ASSELTYSNQPQH
J gene: TRBJ2-7; clone size: -; V gene: TRBV13; CDR3 protein: ASSNGQGAYEQY
J gene: TRBJ1-4; clone size: once; V gene: TRBV4-2; CDR3 protein: ASSQGTGRTRATNEKLF
J gene: TRBJ1-6; clone size: -; V gene: TRBV2; CDR3 protein: ASTEWDRSSPLH
J gene: TRBJ1-4; clone size: -; V gene: TRBV4-1; CDR3 protein: ASSQLSLAPGGEKLF
J gene: TRBJ2-3; clone size: -; V gene: TRBV9; CDR3 protein: ASSGGQGVTDTQY
J gene: TRBJ2-3; clone size: -; V gene: TRBV18; CDR3 protein: ASSPRSPSSTDTQY
J gene: TRBJ2-2; clone size: -; V gene: TRBV7-9; CDR3 protein: ASSLAVGRSNTGELF
J gene: TRBJ1-1; clone size: -; V gene: TRBV7-8; CDR3 protein: ASSLDSGSEAF
J gene: TRBJ1-4; clone size: few; V gene: TRBV15; CDR3 protein: ATSSAGAGEKLF
J gene: TRBJ2-7; clone size: once; V gene: TRBV7-6; CDR3 protein: ASSSGTGSYEQY
J gene: TRBJ1-1; clone size: -; V gene: TRBV4-2; CDR3 protein: ASSQTQGHGSEAF
J gene: TRBJ1-1; clone size: -; V gene: TRBV4-3; CDR3 protein: ASRPRTGGFTEAF
J gene: TRBJ2-1; clone size: -; V gene: TRBV18; CDR3 protein: ASSPSLSGLKLSSYNEQF
J gene: TRBJ2-3; clone size: -; V gene: TRBV7-2; CDR3 protein: ASSPYRIPAGVNTDTQY
J gene: TRBJ2-5; clone size: -; V gene: TRBV7-2; CDR3 protein: ASSFQAGGRETQY
J gene: TRBJ2-7; clone size: -; V gene: TRBV6-6; CDR3 protein: AGASRRYEQY
J gene: TRBJ1-1; clone size: -; V gene: TRBV19; CDR3 protein: ASSWATEAF
J gene: TRBJ2-7; clone size: few; V gene: TRBV10-3; CDR3 protein: AISGQGPEQY
J gene: TRBJ2-5; clone size: -; V gene: TRBV3-1/TRBV3-2; CDR3 protein: ASSQDTSGSETQY
J gene: TRBJ2-3; clone size: -; V gene: TRBV7-2; CDR3 protein: ASSLVAGKDTQY
J gene: TRBJ2-3; clone size: -; V gene: TRBV7-3; CDR3 protein: ASSFSSGGVSDTQY
J gene: TRBJ1-1; clone size: -; V gene: TRBV19; CDR3 protein: ASERGQDWDTEAF
J gene: TRBJ1-2; clone size: -; V gene: TRBV18; CDR3 protein: ASSPLEGQVDGYT